This T cell receptor (beta chain) was sequenced during a study of Graves' ophthalmopathy and Graves' hyperthyroidism. The germline V gene has CDR1 MNHEY and CDR2 SVGAGI. The CDR3 length is 17 residues. The V end was cut by 2 bases, the J end by 2 bases, with 16 bases between. In its sample, this clonotype was seen a few times. For repertoire sequencing, the TCR beta CDR3 regions were amplified from RNA transcripts. HTBI-primed RT-PCR formed the first round, and a multiplex PCR formed the second. TCRdb re-called the multiplex PCR reads with MiXCR, one entry per CDR3 protein. The sample yields about 240,000 distinct CDR3 sequences, 45% seen once.

Source material: peripheral blood. The source of this sequence is an adult man with Graves' ophthalmopathy. The chain carries TRBV6-5 and TRBJ1-5; possible D gene TRBD1, 5 bases. The DNA of the CDR3 is TGTGCCAGCAGTTACAAGGCGGAGACAGTTGGCAATCAGCCCCAGCATTTT. It specifies CASSYKAETVGNQPQHF.